The 28 T cell receptor beta chains below all came from one sample that was sequenced in a study of T cells in Graves' hyperthyroidism and ophthalmopathy. Amplified regions were TCR beta CDR3 sequences from RNA transcripts. First-round RT-PCR of the TCR CDR3 relied on the HTBI primer set. TCRdb re-derived calls from the multiplex PCR reads in MiXCR, one entry per CDR3 protein. This table has 300,000 to 450,000 distinct CDR3 sequences, 15% appearing once. The material sequenced was blood. The receptors come from a woman in her 30s with Graves' hyperthyroidism.

This clonotype came up many times. J is TRBJ2-7 and V is TRBV6-1; unclear D gene. The germline V and J ends were trimmed by 6 bases and 0 bases, with 9 bases remaining between them. This CDR3 spans 13 amino acids. The germline V gene has CDR1 MNHNS and CDR2 SASEGT. CDR3 sequence: CASSKAISYEQYF. In DNA form, the CDR3 reads TGTGCCAGCAGCAAGGCTATCTCCTACGAGCAGTACTTC.

This clonotype was seen a few times. This chain links TRBV11-2 with TRBJ2-3; D may be TRBD2 (6 bases). This CDR3 comprises 15 residues. V was shortened by 3 bases and J by 0 bases, with 10 bases between the two germline ends. Germline assignment: CDR1 SGHAT and CDR2 FQNNGV. The DNA for the CDR3 is TGTGCCAGCAGCTTCACCGGGACTAGCACAGATACGCAGTATTTT. Protein: CASSFTGTSTDTQYF.

The J gene is TRBJ2-2, the V gene TRBV28; D not resolved. The ends were cut back, 10 bases at V and 1 base at J, with 7 bases in the middle. The germline V gene has CDR1 MDHEN and CDR2 SYDVKM. The CDR3 spans 12 residues. CDR3 DNA: TGTGCCACCACTGAGAACACCGGGGAGCTGTTTTTT. This codes for CATTENTGELFF.

The chain uses TRBV9 and TRBJ2-1; 7 bases map to TRBD2. Germline values: CDR1 SGDLS, CDR2 YYNGEE. Germline trimming cut 0 bases from V and 1 base from J; bases unmatched to any gene: 7. The CDR3 covers 17 residues. The CDR3 protein is CASSVAVAGASYNEQFF. CDR3 DNA: TGTGCCAGCAGCGTAGCGGTTGCGGGAGCGTCCTACAATGAGCAGTTCTTC.

This clonotype was detected only a few times. This sequence joins TRBV5-5 and TRBJ1-6, with unresolved D. CDR1 and CDR2 from the germline V gene are SGHKS and YYEKEE (reference sequence). Between the trimmed V and J ends, which lost 3 bases and 8 bases, there was a span of 9 bases. CDR3 size: 13 residues. In DNA, the CDR3 is TGTGCCAGCAGCTCAGGACCGGATTCACCCCTCCACTTT. This sequence encodes CASSSGPDSPLHF.

In this sample, this clonotype turned up a few times. The chain recombines TRBV6-1 with TRBJ2-2; TRBD2 matches at 8 bases. Germline-derived CDR1 and CDR2 are MNHNS and SASEGT. The CDR3 spans 17 residues. Germline trimming cut 5 bases from V and 6 bases from J; bases unmatched to any gene: 14. This CDR3 reads CASSSPPGLGLSGELFF. The CDR3 nucleotides are TGTGCCAGCAGTTCCCCACCGGGACTAGGTCTATCCGGGGAGCTGTTTTTT.

This clonotype was seen ten or more times. The chain links TRBV7-8 to TRBJ2-7; D is perhaps TRBD2 (6 bases). CDR3 length: 14 amino acids. Trimming took off 5 bases at V and 2 bases at J, with 13 bases between the two ends. The germline gives CDR1 SGHVS, CDR2 FQNEAQ. The CDR3 region is CASSAGDFPYEQYF. In nucleotides, the CDR3 is TGTGCCAGCAGCGCCGGGGACTTTCCCTACGAGCAGTACTTC. The whole variable domain, filled in from reference TRBV7-8 and TRBJ2-7, reads GAGVSQSPRYKVAKRGQDVALRCDPISGHVSLFWYQQALGQGPEFLTYFQNEAQLDKSGLPSDRFFAERPEGSVSTLKIQRTQQEDSAVYLCASSAGDFPYEQYFGPGTRLTVT.

J is TRBJ2-7 and V is TRBV4-1; D is perhaps TRBD1 (6 bases). The CDR3 sequence is 16 residues long. Germline-derived CDR1 and CDR2 are MGHRA and YSYEKL. The V gene lost 1 base and the J gene lost 3 bases, with 16 bases spanning the gap. CDR3 sequence: CASSQVQGVGVYEQYF. The CDR3 DNA reads TGCGCCAGCAGCCAAGTACAGGGTGTAGGCGTCTACGAGCAGTACTTC.

This clonotype was seen ten or more times. V and J are TRBV28 and TRBJ2-7, with 8 bases lining up with TRBD1. The length of the CDR3 is 15 residues. Germline V CDR1 and CDR2: MDHEN, SYDVKM. J was trimmed by 5 bases and V by 6 bases; bases with no gene match: 12. The CDR3 nucleotides are TGTGCCAGCAGCCCGATTAGGGCAGGGGGCGACGAGCAGTACTTC. As protein: CASSPIRAGGDEQYF.

This clonotype has ten or more counts. CDR3 amino acids: CASSFVMNTEAFF. CDR3 nucleotide sequence: TGCGCCAGCAGCTTTGTGATGAACACTGAAGCTTTCTTT. The chain joins TRBV5-1 to TRBJ1-1, with no clear D. The CDR3 contains 13 residues. Trimming took 2 bases from V and 0 from J, leaving 5 bases between them. Per the germline V gene, CDR1 is SGHRS and CDR2 is YFSETQ.

This clonotype has at least ten counts. V and J are TRBV28 and TRBJ2-7, with TRBD1 identical over 9 bases. Trimming at V came to 2 bases and at J to 0 bases, leaving 5 bases not matched to a gene. Germline V gene sequence: CDR1 MDHEN, CDR2 SYDVKM. The CDR3 length is 16 residues. CDR3 loop: CASSLPGTGHSYEQYF. CDR3 nucleotides: TGTGCCAGCAGTTTACCCGGGACAGGGCACTCCTACGAGCAGTACTTC.

The chain recombines TRBV20-1 with TRBJ1-2; 7 nucleotides line up with TRBD1. V shed 6 bases, J shed 2 bases, and the junction held 6 bases outside the gene matches. CDR3 length equals 13 residues. Germline CDR1 DFQATT, CDR2 SNEGSKA (reference sequence). CDR3: CSAPWDSNYGYTF. The DNA of the CDR3 is TGCAGTGCCCCTTGGGACAGCAACTATGGCTACACCTTC.

This clonotype was seen many times. V and J are TRBV5-5 and TRBJ1-1; D not resolved. Germline CDR1 and CDR2: SGHKS and YYEKEE (reference sequence). This CDR3 has 14 residues. V lost 1 base and J lost 0, with 7 bases in between. The CDR3 here is CASSLQVMNTEAFF. For the CDR3, the DNA is TGTGCCAGCAGCTTGCAGGTTATGAACACTGAAGCTTTCTTT.

This rearrangement joins TRBV20-1 to TRBJ2-5; no clear D gene. The CDR3 runs 12 residues. With 3 bases removed from V and 2 bases from J, the gap between germline ends came to 7 bases. Germline V lookup: CDR1 DFQATT, CDR2 SNEGSKA (reference sequence). The chain's CDR3 is CSASRNQETQYF. The DNA for the CDR3 is TGCAGTGCTAGCCGGAATCAAGAGACCCAGTACTTC.

This clonotype was seen many times. The V call is TRBV12-3 or TRBV12-4, the J call TRBJ2-1; tentative D call: TRBD2 (6 bases). Trimming shortened V by 5 bases and J by 7 bases, and 24 bases separated the two germline ends. This CDR3 spans 17 amino acids. DNA of the CDR3: TGTGCCAGCAGTCCAGGATACGCGGCTAGCGCCTCTAATGAGCAGTTCTTC. Amino acid sequence: CASSPGYAASASNEQFF.

The chain combines TRBV3-1 with TRBJ2-7, with no clear D. V lost 2 bases to trimming and J lost 6 bases, with 17 bases between them. From germline, CDR1 is LGHDT and CDR2 YNNKEL (reference sequence). CDR3 length: 15 amino acids. CDR3 nucleotide sequence: TGTGCCAGCAGCCAATTCTATGACTCGCGGCCCGAGCAGTACTTC. Translated, it gives CASSQFYDSRPEQYF.

For this clonotype: Since a much larger clone is just one base distant, this may be a read error. In nucleotides, the CDR3 is TGTGCCAGCAGCTCACAGCGCTGGGAGGCCCAGTACTTC. Translation gives CASSSQRWEAQYF. The chain recombines TRBV7-2 with TRBJ2-5; tentative D call: TRBD2 (6 bases). Trimming stripped 4 bases from V and 9 bases from J, with 15 bases between. This CDR3 region has 13 residues. Germline V lookup: CDR1 SGHTA, CDR2 FQGNSA.

This clonotype was seen a few times. The chain has TRBV6-1 and TRBJ2-3; 8 bases agree with TRBD2. The germline gives CDR1 MNHNS, CDR2 SASEGT. V was pared by 6 bases and J by 4 bases, with 9 bases of the junction left unmatched. The CDR3 is made up of 15 amino acids. CDR3 sequence reads: CASSPGAGVSDTQYF. CDR3 in DNA: TGTGCCAGCAGCCCGGGAGCGGGAGTATCAGATACGCAGTATTTT.

This clonotype showed up just a few times. The chain carries TRBV3-1 and TRBJ2-1; 8 positions match TRBD2. With V trimmed by 6 bases and J by 1 base, 8 bases remained unmatched. CDR3 length: 16 amino acids. Germline-derived CDR1 and CDR2 are LGHDT and YNNKEL (reference sequence). The CDR3 DNA reads as TGTGCCAGCAGGCATGAGACTAGCGAGTCCTACAATGAGCAGTTCTTC. Protein: CASRHETSESYNEQFF.

This clonotype was seen a few times. The chain uses TRBV15 and TRBJ2-1; D perhaps matches TRBD2 (7 bases). This CDR3 comprises 15 residues. Germline-derived CDR1 and CDR2 are LNHNV and YYDKDF (reference sequence). The V gene lost 7 bases and the J gene lost 6 bases, with 19 bases spanning the gap. The CDR3 bases are TGTGCCACCACGGGGGGCTACGGGGTGGGCAATGAGCAGTTCTTC. This gives the protein CATTGGYGVGNEQFF.

At least ten counts were recorded for this clonotype. This chain uses TRBV28 with TRBJ2-6; no clear D gene. The CDR3 has 18 residues. The V end lost 2 bases, the J end lost 1 base, and 15 bases lay between the germline ends. The V gene's germline CDR1 is MDHEN and CDR2 SYDVKM. The CDR3 coding sequence is TGTGCCAGCAGTTTACCGCCAGGTTCGCTATCTGGGGCCAACGTCCTGACTTTC. Residues: CASSLPPGSLSGANVLTF.

This clonotype has ten or more counts. The rearrangement joins TRBV7-2 to TRBJ2-3; no clear D. V was cut by 1 base and J by 0 bases, with 8 bases left in between. Germline V gene sequence: CDR1 SGHTA, CDR2 FQGNSA. The CDR3 runs to 15 residues. CDR3 sequence: CASSLGVLSTDTQYF. The DNA for the CDR3 is TGTGCCAGCAGCTTAGGTGTACTTAGCACAGATACGCAGTATTTT.

In this sample, this clonotype turned up a few times. The CDR3 loop reads CASSVSTGTKYEQYF. CDR3 nucleotides: TGTGCCAGCAGCGTGTCCACCGGGACCAAGTACGAGCAGTACTTC. The rearrangement links TRBV9 to TRBJ2-7; the D gene could be TRBD1 or TRBD2 (5 bases each). Trimming cost V 2 bases and J 4 bases, with 16 bases left between them. Germline CDR1 and CDR2: SGDLS and YYNGEE. This CDR3 is built from 15 residues.

This clonotype showed up many times. This chain links TRBV28 with TRBJ1-1, with D maybe TRBD1 (5 bases). The CDR3 totals 14 residues. The V gene lost 6 bases and the J gene lost 5 bases, with 16 bases spanning the gap. Germline assignment: CDR1 MDHEN and CDR2 SYDVKM. CDR3 nucleotide sequence: TGTGCCAGCAGGGGACGGGCCGATCTAACTGAAGCTTTCTTT. Amino acid sequence: CASRGRADLTEAFF. The entire variable domain, with the rest obtained from reference TRBV28 and TRBJ1-1, is as follows: DVKVTQSSRYLVKRTGEKVFLECVQDMDHENMFWYRQDPGLGLRLIYFSYDVKMKEKGDIPEGYSVSREKKERFSLILESASTNQTSMYLCASRGRADLTEAFFGQGTRLTVV.

The rearrangement joins TRBV28 to TRBJ2-4, with 12 bases lining up with TRBD2. The V gene end was trimmed by 3 bases and the J gene end by 0 bases; junction bases not matched to a gene: 9. Germline V gene sequence: CDR1 MDHEN, CDR2 SYDVKM. The CDR3 totals 19 residues. The CDR3 DNA sequence: TGTGCCAGCAGTTTTCCTAGCGGGAGGGCCTTCGTAGCCAAAAACATTCAGTACTTC. This translates into CASSFPSGRAFVAKNIQYF.

In this sample, this clonotype turned up many times. The rearrangement joins TRBV3-1 to TRBJ2-3; D is uncertain. Between the trimmed V and J ends, which lost 0 bases and 1 base, there was a span of 8 bases. Germline values: CDR1 LGHDT, CDR2 YNNKEL (reference sequence). The CDR3 has 15 residues. The CDR3 is CASSQDGVGTDTQYF. CDR3 nucleotide sequence: TGTGCCAGCAGCCAAGATGGGGTCGGCACAGATACGCAGTATTTT.

A few counts support this clonotype. The chain is built from TRBV10-1 and TRBJ1-1; D remains ambiguous. With 4 bases removed from V and 1 base from J, the gap between germline ends came to 7 bases. Germline V gene data show CDR1 as WNHNN and CDR2 as SYGVQD (reference sequence). The CDR3 runs to 13 residues. For the CDR3, the DNA is TGCGCCAGCAGTGTCGGCAGGAACACTGAAGCTTTCTTT. This translates into CASSVGRNTEAFF.

The genes are TRBV12-3 or TRBV12-4 and TRBJ2-1; 12 bases are a match to TRBD2. The CDR3 consists of 21 residues. V lost 3 bases to trimming and J lost 0 bases; unmatched junction nucleotides: 15. The CDR3 nucleotides read TGTGCCAGCAGTTTGTCACCAGGACTAGCGGGACAATCGAGCTCCTACAATGAGCAGTTCTTC. Protein sequence: CASSLSPGLAGQSSSYNEQFF.